What follows are 16 T cell receptor beta chains derived from one specimen sequenced in a study of cytomegalovirus exposure and HLA in healthy donors (TCRdb year 2017). To prepare the library, the immunoSEQ multiplex PCR assay was applied. A mixture of 60 forward primers for TCR Vbeta segments and 13 reverse primers for TCR Jbeta segments was used in the multiplex PCR. The immuneACCESS repertoire file appears here via TCRdb, limited to in-frame rearrangements. These files lack a portion of the clones; in checked studies, under half of the deficit traces to unresolved V genes, and the cause of the others is not known. The sample table records some 170,000 clones; approximately 79% of these occur just once. The top ten hold roughly 5.8% of the sample. The specimen sequenced was PBMCs. These receptors came from a man in his forties in good health and CMV-seropositive.

The chain recombines TRBV14 with TRBJ2-7; no definite D call. Germline V CDR1 and CDR2: SGHDN, FVKESK. V was pared by 1 base and J by 3 bases, with 13 bases between. The CDR3 sequence is 15 residues long. The CDR3 loop is CASSQGLVPSYEQYF. CDR3 nucleotides: TGTGCCAGCAGCCAAGGCCTAGTGCCCAGCTACGAGCAGTACTTC.

This clone was observed once. V usage is TRBV29-1 and J usage is TRBJ1-1; 8 bases line up with TRBD1. J was trimmed by 7 bases and V by 7 bases; bases with no gene match: 17. The germline V gene has CDR1 SQVTM and CDR2 ANQGSEA. There are 15 residues in the CDR3. CDR3 in DNA: TGCAGCGGAACGCTTTCAGGGGGCGAGGAGGGTGAAGCTTTCTTT. Protein: CSGTLSGGEEGEAFF.

CDR3 sequence (DNA): TGTGCCATCAGCTCTCTAAAGAGCTCCTACGAGCAGTACTTC. Residues: CAISSLKSSYEQYF. The chain carries TRBV10-3 and TRBJ2-7; D not certain. Germline values: CDR1 ENHRY, CDR2 SYGVKD. Trimming left V 6 bases short and J 0 bases short, with 12 bases between. The CDR3 extends over 14 amino acids.

This clone was recorded only once. This chain joins TRBV29-1 and TRBJ2-3, with D tentatively TRBD2 (6 bases). Looked up from germline, CDR1 is SQVTM and CDR2 is ANQGSEA. CDR3 length: 13 amino acids. The CDR3 reads CTSRRGSTDTQYF. As DNA, the CDR3 is TGCACCTCCCGGCGGGGTTCCACAGATACGCAGTATTTT.

The chain employs TRBV6-4 and TRBJ1-6; a weak D match, TRBD1 (6 bases). The germline CDR1 and CDR2 sequences are MRHNA and SNTAGT. There are 12 residues in the CDR3. With 7 bases removed from V and 15 bases from J, the gap between germline ends came to 16 bases. The CDR3 DNA sequence: TGTGCCAGCATGGGGCAAGGGGGTCTCCTCCACTTT. Its protein is CASMGQGGLLHF.

CDR3 DNA sequence: TGTGCCAGCAAGGCAGGGGGCCCTGAAAAACTGTTTTTT. Its protein is CASKAGGPEKLFF. The J gene is TRBJ1-4, the V gene TRBV28; 8 positions match TRBD1. Trimming took 7 bases from V and 7 from J; bases not matched to a gene: 5. The CDR3 runs 13 residues. Germline CDR1 MDHEN, CDR2 SYDVKM.

About this clone: Mismatch with germline at one junction end may stem from a read error. This chain joins TRBV10-2 and TRBJ2-4, with 8 bases matching TRBD2. Germline V CDR1 and CDR2: WSHSY, SAAADI. The CDR3 is made up of 17 amino acids. The CDR3, as DNA: TGCGCCAGCAGTGAGTCTAGCGGGGACTTAGCCAAAAACAGTCAGTACTTC. Translation gives CASSESSGDLAKNSQYF.

V is TRBV4-1 and J is TRBJ1-3, with unresolved D. The CDR3 totals 15 residues. Germline V gives CDR1 MGHRA, CDR2 YSYEKL. Trimming shortened V by 0 bases and J by 1 base, and 7 bases separated the two germline ends. CDR3 in amino acids: CASSQDALSGNTIYF. In nucleotides, the CDR3 is TGCGCCAGCAGCCAAGATGCTCTATCTGGAAACACCATATATTTT.

The chain carries TRBV7-2 and TRBJ2-7, with TRBD1 matching 10 bases. Germline trimming cut 5 bases from V and 4 bases from J; bases unmatched to any gene: 2. From germline, CDR1 is SGHTA and CDR2 FQGNSA. The CDR3 loop spans 13 amino acids. The CDR3 here is CASSPDRGYEQYF. The CDR3, as DNA: TGTGCCAGCAGCCCGGACAGGGGGTACGAGCAGTACTTC.

The chain employs TRBV4-2 and TRBJ2-2; D not resolved. The germline V gene encodes CDR1 LGHNA and CDR2 YNFKEQ. V was pared by 0 bases and J by 5 bases, with 7 bases between. The CDR3 consists of 14 residues. CDR3 amino acids: CASSQDPLTGELFF. The CDR3 nucleotides are TGTGCCAGCAGCCAAGATCCCCTAACCGGGGAGCTGTTTTTT.

The chain joins TRBV6-1 to TRBJ2-7; possibly TRBD1 for D (6 bases). Germline-derived CDR1 and CDR2 are MNHNS and SASEGT. V lost 2 bases and J 4 bases, leaving 12 bases between the germline ends. This CDR3 spans 14 amino acids. The CDR3, as DNA: TGTGCCAGCAGTGAAAGTTCGGACAGTTACGAGCAGTACTTC. This translates into CASSESSDSYEQYF.

The chain uses TRBV29-1 and TRBJ1-1; D possibly corresponds to TRBD1 (6 bases). Trimming removed 5 bases at V and 0 bases at J, with 13 bases between. CDR1 is SQVTM, CDR2 ANQGSEA, per germline. This CDR3 has 14 amino acids. The CDR3 spells CSVTDRTMNTEAFF. The DNA for the CDR3 is TGCAGCGTTACAGACAGGACCATGAACACTGAAGCTTTCTTT.

The V call is TRBV29-1, the J call TRBJ2-7; possibly TRBD2 for D (5 bases). Germline V gene sequence: CDR1 SQVTM, CDR2 ANQGSEA. This CDR3 has 11 amino acids. Trimming stripped 7 bases from V and 5 bases from J, with 12 bases between. In DNA, the CDR3 is TGCAGCGCCCACGACTATGACGAGCAGTACTTC. Translating it yields CSAHDYDEQYF.

This sequence joins TRBV5-4 and TRBJ2-5, with no clear D. Trimming stripped 4 bases from V and 3 bases from J, with 4 bases between. The length of the CDR3 is 11 residues. Germline V CDR1 and CDR2: SGHNT, YYREEE (reference sequence). The CDR3 region has the DNA TGTGCCAGCAGCACGGAAGAGACCCAGTACTTC. It codes for CASSTEETQYF.

There are a few counts of this clone. This chain connects TRBV10-3 to TRBJ1-1; D is ambiguous. Germline V gives CDR1 ENHRY, CDR2 SYGVKD. This CDR3 spans 11 amino acids. Trimming pared 10 bases from V and 1 base from J, leaving 7 bases between. The CDR3 protein is CATAENTEAFF. CDR3 in DNA: TGTGCCACAGCGGAGAACACTGAAGCTTTCTTT.

The chain combines TRBV6-1 with TRBJ1-5, with TRBD1 as a possible D gene (5 bases). Trimming pared 2 bases from V and 1 base from J, leaving 15 bases between. Germline CDR1 MNHNS, CDR2 SASEGT. The CDR3 length is 17 residues. The DNA of the CDR3 is TGTGCCAGCAGTGAACGGCGACAGCCCTACAGCAATCAGCCCCAGCATTTT. Translated, it gives CASSERRQPYSNQPQHF.